The 19 T cell receptor beta chains below come from one sample, sequenced in a study of T-cell reconstitution after alpha-beta-depleted transplantation in children. The TCRbeta library incorporated unique molecular identifiers. TCRdb re-called the PCR reads with MiXCR, one entry per CDR3 protein. In the table there are 150,000 to 250,000 distinct CDR3 sequences, 6.3% of which are singletons. Sequenced here: PBMCs, sampled before TCRalphabeta/CD19-depleted stem cell transplant. These TCRs come from a girl less than two years old with combined immunodeficiency, due to receive a stem cell transplant.

This clonotype was observed many times. The V gene is TRBV10-3, the J gene TRBJ2-1; 8 bases align to TRBD2. Germline V gives CDR1 ENHRY, CDR2 SYGVKD. With 3 bases clipped from V and 6 bases from J, the junction kept 10 bases outside the gene matches. This CDR3 has 16 amino acids. CDR3: CAISDHEGLAVNEQFF. Written as DNA, the CDR3 is TGTGCCATCAGTGATCACGAAGGACTAGCTGTCAATGAGCAGTTCTTC.

This clonotype was counted many times. The V gene is TRBV28, the J gene TRBJ1-1; 8 bases are shared with TRBD1. This CDR3 is built from 15 residues. V lost 4 bases to trimming and J lost 3 bases; unmatched junction nucleotides: 7. From germline, CDR1 is MDHEN and CDR2 SYDVKM. In nucleotides, the CDR3 is TGTGCCAGCAGTTCATTCAGGGGGCCTGACACTGAAGCTTTCTTT. This sequence encodes CASSSFRGPDTEAFF.

This clonotype appeared many times. This rearrangement joins TRBV4-1 to TRBJ2-1; tentatively, D is TRBD2 (6 bases). V gave up 3 bases and J gave up 10 bases, with 10 bases separating them. Looked up from germline, CDR1 is MGHRA and CDR2 is YSYEKL. This CDR3 is 12 amino acids long. The CDR3 sequence: CASSQGTSEQFF. The CDR3 region has the DNA TGCGCCAGCAGCCAGGGAACTAGCGAGCAGTTCTTC.

This clonotype was observed many times. J is TRBJ2-7 and V is TRBV12-3 or TRBV12-4, with D possibly being TRBD2 (5 bases). The CDR3 is 15 amino acids. Trimming shortened V by 5 bases and J by 0 bases, and 14 bases separated the two germline ends. The CDR3 region is CASSPQDYSSYEQYF. The CDR3 coding sequence is TGTGCCAGCAGTCCACAAGACTATAGCTCCTACGAGCAGTACTTC.

This rearrangement joins TRBV6-2 or TRBV6-3 to TRBJ2-5; 10 positions agree with TRBD1. The length of the CDR3 is 19 residues. Per the germline V gene, CDR1 is MNHEY and CDR2 is SVGEGT. J lost 5 bases, V lost 3 bases, and 18 bases had no gene match. CDR3 nucleotide sequence: TGTGCCAGCAGTTATCCCGGGACAGGGGTTCCGATAGACGAGGAGACCCAGTACTTC. Translation: CASSYPGTGVPIDEETQYF.

This clonotype was recorded many times. The genes are TRBV3-1 and TRBJ2-1; the match to TRBD2 covers 7 bases. The CDR3 length is 20 residues. CDR1 is LGHDT and CDR2 is YNNKEL in the germline V gene (reference sequence). V gave up 3 bases and J gave up 0 bases; unmatched junction bases: 17. The CDR3 region is CASSQSILGGRGFSYNEQFF. The DNA of the CDR3 is TGTGCCAGCAGCCAGAGTATTTTAGGCGGGAGAGGGTTCTCCTACAATGAGCAGTTCTTC.

The J gene is TRBJ1-5, the V gene TRBV6-5; D gene ambiguous. Germline assignment: CDR1 MNHEY and CDR2 SVGAGI. V lost 0 bases and J 2 bases, leaving 11 bases between the germline ends. The CDR3 is 16 amino acids. The chain's CDR3 is CASSYSFWEGNQPQHF. As DNA, the CDR3 is TGTGCCAGCAGTTACTCGTTCTGGGAGGGCAATCAGCCCCAGCATTTT.

This clonotype was detected many times. The chain carries TRBV18 and TRBJ1-1; D not certain. The germline CDR1 and CDR2 sequences are KGHSH and LQKENI. The V end lost 0 bases, the J end lost 2 bases, and 4 bases lay between the germline ends. This CDR3 region has 13 residues. For the CDR3, the DNA is TGTGCCAGCTCACCACCGGACAACACTGAAGCTTTCTTT. Residues: CASSPPDNTEAFF.

This clonotype was picked up many times. The V and J genes are TRBV6-1 and TRBJ2-3; D ambiguous. The V gene's germline CDR1 is MNHNS and CDR2 SASEGT. The CDR3 loop spans 14 amino acids. Trimming removed 6 bases at V and 0 bases at J, with 10 bases between. The CDR3 is CASRNSYSTDTQYF. The CDR3 DNA follows: TGTGCCAGCAGAAACAGCTATAGCACAGATACGCAGTATTTT.

This clonotype was detected ten times or more. This chain connects TRBV7-2 to TRBJ2-3, with unresolved D. The CDR3 runs to 12 residues. Germline CDR1 SGHTA, CDR2 FQGNSA. V lost 2 bases and J 6 bases, leaving 6 bases between the germline ends. The CDR3 reads CASSLSRDTQYF. The CDR3 nucleotides are TGTGCCAGCAGCTTATCCCGGGATACGCAGTATTTT. The full variable domain, in which reference TRBV7-2 and TRBJ2-3 provide the parts outside the CDR3, is GAGVSQSPSNKVTEKGKDVELRCDPISGHTALYWYRQSLGQGLEFLIYFQGNSAPDKSGLPSDRFSAERTGGSVSTLTIQRTQQEDSAVYLCASSLSRDTQYFGPGTRLTVL.

This clonotype was counted many times. V is TRBV12-3 or TRBV12-4 and J is TRBJ2-5; no reliable D call. The CDR3 length is 15 residues. Trimming stripped 3 bases from V and 4 bases from J, with 15 bases between. The CDR3 loop is CASSLNQVWGETQYF. The CDR3, as DNA: TGTGCCAGCAGTTTGAATCAGGTGTGGGGAGAGACCCAGTACTTC.

This clonotype was seen ten or more times. The CDR3 is CASSLGGYQETQYF. CDR3 in DNA: TGTGCCAGCAGTTTAGGCGGTTACCAAGAGACCCAGTACTTC. J is TRBJ2-5 and V is TRBV28; no reliable D call. The CDR3 extends over 14 amino acids. Between the trimmed V and J ends, which lost 2 bases and 0 bases, there was a span of 7 bases. CDR1 is MDHEN and CDR2 is SYDVKM in the germline V gene.

This clonotype was picked up many times. The chain is built from TRBV4-1 and TRBJ2-2; 7 bases map to TRBD2. V lost 0 bases, J lost 5 bases, and 18 bases stayed unmatched. The CDR3 extends over 20 amino acids. Germline values: CDR1 MGHRA, CDR2 YSYEKL. The CDR3 reads CASSQEGPLKVGRGTGELFF. In nucleotides, the CDR3 is TGCGCCAGCAGCCAAGAAGGCCCTCTTAAGGTTGGGCGGGGGACCGGGGAGCTGTTTTTT.

This chain links TRBV4-1 with TRBJ2-3; 9 bases are shared with TRBD2. The CDR3 has 15 amino acids. J was trimmed by 6 bases and V by 0 bases; bases with no gene match: 4. From germline, CDR1 is MGHRA and CDR2 YSYEKL. The CDR3 spells CASSQEPGLADTQYF. CDR3 coding DNA: TGCGCCAGCAGCCAAGAGCCGGGACTAGCCGATACGCAGTATTTT.

This clonotype was observed many times. The rearrangement uses TRBV4-1 and TRBJ2-3; D remains unclear. This CDR3 has 17 amino acids. Germline V gene lookup returns CDR1 MGHRA and CDR2 YSYEKL. The germline V and J ends were trimmed by 0 bases and 1 base, with 14 bases remaining between them. CDR3 amino acids: CASSQDGLKFRTDTQYF. The CDR3 DNA follows: TGCGCCAGCAGCCAAGATGGGCTTAAATTCCGCACAGATACGCAGTATTTT.

This clonotype appeared many times. The chain combines TRBV29-1 with TRBJ2-1; no clear D gene. Germline V CDR1 and CDR2: SQVTM, ANQGSEA. The CDR3 is made up of 16 amino acids. The V end was cut by 4 bases, the J end by 0 bases, with 16 bases between. CDR3 sequence (DNA): TGCAGCGTTGTCCCGGCATCGGCAGCCTCCTACAATGAGCAGTTCTTC. Translated: CSVVPASAASYNEQFF.

The table lists this clonotype with many counts. J is TRBJ2-7 and V is TRBV28; D is unresolved. The CDR3 covers 13 residues. CDR1 MDHEN and CDR2 SYDVKM come from the germline V gene. V lost 4 bases to trimming and J lost 4 bases, with 11 bases between them. CDR3 coding DNA: TGTGCCAGCAGTTGGGAAGGCGGATACGAGCAGTACTTC. Amino acid sequence: CASSWEGGYEQYF.

The V and J genes are TRBV27 and TRBJ2-1; 11 bases are a match to TRBD2. J was trimmed by 9 bases and V by 3 bases; bases with no gene match: 10. The CDR3 runs to 16 residues. Germline-derived CDR1 and CDR2 are MNHEY and SMNVEV (reference sequence). The CDR3 loop reads CASSLLLAGERTEQFF. The CDR3 DNA is TGTGCCAGCAGTTTGCTACTAGCGGGAGAGCGGACTGAGCAGTTCTTC.

This clonotype has ten or more counts. The chain links TRBV21-1 to TRBJ2-5. TRBV21-1 is a pseudogene segment. This CDR3 contains 15 residues. The CDR3 loop reads CASLWFGVAQETQYF. Here the CDR3 DNA reads TGTGCCAGCCTCTGGTTCGGAGTCGCTCAAGAGACCCAGTACTTC.